This entry lists 7 T cell receptor beta chains sequenced from one sample in a study of blood T cell repertoires in COVID-19. Generated by immunoSEQ multiplex PCR, the TCRdb table keeps only in-frame clones and is missing some. Among just over 20,000 clones listed, approximately 84% were seen once. Sequenced sample: peripheral blood. The receptors come from a man aged 50 to 60 with active COVID-19.

This clone appeared once. The rearrangement joins TRBV4-1 to TRBJ2-2; TRBD2 matches at 15 bases. This CDR3 contains 18 residues. The germline V gene has CDR1 MGHRA and CDR2 YSYEKL. Trimming took 4 bases from V and 6 from J; bases not matched to a gene: 9. The CDR3, as DNA: TGCGCCAGCAGCCCGGGACTAGCGGGGGGCCGTAAGTCCGGGGAGCTGTTTTTT. As protein: CASSPGLAGGRKSGELFF.

The chain couples TRBV11-2 to TRBJ1-6, with 8 bases that match TRBD1. CDR1 is SGHAT, CDR2 FQNNGV, per germline. The V gene end was trimmed by 2 bases and the J gene end by 7 bases; junction bases not matched to a gene: 7. This CDR3 comprises 16 residues. The CDR3 loop is CASSLWRQGRNSPLHF. CDR3 DNA sequence: TGTGCCAGCAGCTTATGGAGACAGGGGCGGAATTCACCCCTCCACTTT.

Of note for this clone: The identical CDR3 is also encoded by other nucleotide sequences in the sample. The chain couples TRBV3-1 (or the pseudogene TRBV3-2) to TRBJ1-2; perhaps TRBD1 as D (6 bases). The CDR3 is made up of 16 amino acids. Trimming left V 4 bases short and J 5 bases short, with 20 bases between. Germline V gene data show CDR1 as LGHDT and CDR2 as YNNKEL (reference sequence). CDR3 in DNA: TGTGCCAGCAGCCGGTCCGGGGGGGGCGCTGGGTATGGCTACACCTTC. This sequence encodes CASSRSGGGAGYGYTF.

The gene calls are TRBV19 and TRBJ1-6, with D uncertain. V was cut by 6 bases and J by 0 bases, with 9 bases left in between. The CDR3 runs to 15 residues. Germline CDR1 and CDR2: LNHDA and SQIVND (reference sequence). The CDR3 here is CASSSASSYNSPLHF. CDR3 nucleotides: TGTGCCAGTAGCAGTGCTAGCTCCTATAATTCACCCCTCCACTTT.

The chain has TRBV15 and TRBJ2-7, with 11 positions matching TRBD2. This CDR3 is built from 17 residues. Germline loops: CDR1 LNHNV, CDR2 YYDKDF (reference sequence). Trimming at V came to 3 bases and at J to 0 bases, leaving 7 bases not matched to a gene. In DNA form, the CDR3 reads TGTGCCACCAGCAGGGCAAGACTAGCGGGGCCCTCCTACGAGCAGTACTTC. This sequence encodes CATSRARLAGPSYEQYF.

This clone was recorded a few times. The gene calls are TRBV2 and TRBJ2-1; 10 bases are shared with TRBD2. The CDR3 loop spans 11 amino acids. Germline V gene sequence: CDR1 SNHLY, CDR2 FYNNEI. After removal of 4 bases from V and 12 bases from J, the junction contained 0 bases not matched to a gene. The CDR3 here is CASSGLAGQFF. CDR3 in DNA: TGTGCCAGCAGTGGACTAGCGGGGCAGTTCTTC.

In this sample, this clone turned up a few times. The chain has TRBV11-2 and TRBJ1-2, with 7 bases matching TRBD1. Germline V gives CDR1 SGHAT, CDR2 FQNNGV. J was trimmed by 5 bases and V by 0 bases; bases with no gene match: 6. The CDR3 is 15 residues long. CDR3 region: CASSLDGTVPYGYTF. In DNA form, the CDR3 reads TGTGCCAGCAGCTTAGATGGGACAGTTCCTTATGGCTACACCTTC.